This paragraph reports one T cell receptor beta chain. The CDR3 contains 12 residues. Germline CDR1 reads SQVTM; CDR2 reads ANQGSEA. V lost 5 bases to trimming and J lost 8 bases, with 15 bases between them. This entry belongs to a study of blood T cell repertoires in COVID-19. Study at large: The samples span acute and convalescent COVID-19 from the United States, Italy and Spain. The cDNA or gDNA used as material had been derived from T cells, B-cell-depleted T cells, or PBMCs.

In Seattle, patients joined the study during active infection and were tracked longitudinally. This table comes from immunoSEQ multiplex PCR, and its TCRdb copy is limited to in-frame clones, with some not included. The table includes 190,000 or so clones, 70% to 90% detected once. The sequence came from a man aged 60 to 75 with COVID-19, enrolled during active disease. The V gene is TRBV29-1, the J gene TRBJ1-1; tentative D call: TRBD1 (6 bases). The material sequenced was peripheral blood. CDR3 coding DNA: TGCAGCGTTCATACACAGGGTATGGAAGCTTTCTTT. This encodes CSVHTQGMEAFF.